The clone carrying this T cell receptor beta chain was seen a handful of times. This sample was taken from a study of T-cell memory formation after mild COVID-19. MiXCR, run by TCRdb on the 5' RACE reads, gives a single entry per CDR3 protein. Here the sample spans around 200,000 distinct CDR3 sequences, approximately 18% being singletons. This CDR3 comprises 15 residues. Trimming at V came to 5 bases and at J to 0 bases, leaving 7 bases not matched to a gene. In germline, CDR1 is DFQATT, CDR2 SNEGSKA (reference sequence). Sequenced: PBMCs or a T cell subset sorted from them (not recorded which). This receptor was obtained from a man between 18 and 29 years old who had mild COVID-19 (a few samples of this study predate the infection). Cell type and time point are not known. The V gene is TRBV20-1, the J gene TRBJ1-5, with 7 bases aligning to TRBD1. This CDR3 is CSAPTTGNSNQPQHF. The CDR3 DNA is TGCAGTGCTCCGACGACAGGGAATAGCAATCAGCCCCAGCATTTT.